Below, 3 T cell receptor beta chains from the same sample are listed, as sequenced in a study of blood T cell repertoires in COVID-19 (dated by TCRdb to 2019 to 2021). Library prep was done by the immunoSEQ multiplex PCR assay. What TCRdb holds here is the immuneACCESS table cut down to in-frame rearrangements. Part of the clones is not present; checked against another copy, under half of the missing clones reflect an unresolved V gene, and the others are unexplained. The sample records about 430,000 clones, roughly 88% of which are singletons. The top ten clones comprise roughly 1.4% of the sample. The specimen sequenced was PBMCs or T cells enriched from blood (not recorded which). The receptors were sampled from a woman aged 18-29 years who had been exposed to COVID-19.

The chain is built from TRBV5-1 and TRBJ1-2, with D uncertain. V lost 4 bases to trimming and J lost 8 bases, with 15 bases between them. Germline V gene data show CDR1 as SGHRS and CDR2 as YFSETQ. The CDR3 totals 13 residues. CDR3 in amino acids: CASSPETSGGYTF. The CDR3 coding sequence is TGCGCCAGCAGCCCCGAGACATCGGGGGGCTACACCTTC.

On this clone itself: Within the sample, other DNA sequences also encode this same CDR3. Here the CDR3 reads CASSQDRGNSPLHF. The CDR3 DNA sequence: TGCGCCAGCAGCCAGGACAGGGGGAATTCACCCCTCCACTTT. The rearrangement uses TRBV4-3 and TRBJ1-6, with TRBD1 matching 10 bases. The V gene end was trimmed by 3 bases and the J gene end by 7 bases; junction bases not matched to a gene: 0. The CDR3 extends over 14 amino acids. Germline V gives CDR1 LGHNA, CDR2 YSLEER.

The V call is TRBV2, the J call TRBJ2-7; TRBD1 agrees at 7 bases. Germline CDR1 reads SNHLY; CDR2 reads FYNNEI. This CDR3 is 13 amino acids long. The ends lost 4 bases at V and 4 bases at J; junction bases unmatched: 4. The CDR3 spells CASSAGRGYEQYF. Written as DNA, the CDR3 is TGTGCCAGCAGTGCCGGCAGGGGGTACGAGCAGTACTTC.